The 29 T cell receptor beta chains given below trace back to one sample, sequenced in a study of cytomegalovirus exposure and HLA in healthy donors. A multiplex PCR was run with 60 Vbeta primers and 13 Jbeta primers. Some clones are missing from TCRdb's copy, which holds only in-frame ones; the method was immunoSEQ multiplex PCR. The table has approximately 100,000 clones, about 81% seen once; the top ten hold roughly 4%. Sequencing was performed on PBMCs. The receptors were gathered from a woman aged 40 to 50 in good health and CMV-seropositive.

This sequence joins TRBV13 and TRBJ2-7; 9 nucleotides match TRBD2. After removal of 1 base from V and 4 bases from J, the junction contained 8 bases not matched to a gene. CDR3 length equals 16 residues. Germline values: CDR1 PRHDT, CDR2 FYEKMQ (reference sequence). The CDR3: CASSLEGLSGSYEQYF. The CDR3, as DNA: TGTGCCAGCAGCTTAGAAGGCCTTAGCGGGAGTTACGAGCAGTACTTC. The complete variable domain, with remaining parts taken from reference TRBV13 and TRBJ2-7, reads AAGVIQSPRHLIKEKRETATLKCYPIPRHDTVYWYQQGPGQDPQFLISFYEKMQSDKGSIPDRFSAQQFSDYHSELNMSSLELGDSALYFCASSLEGLSGSYEQYFGPGTRLTVT.

V is TRBV5-4 and J is TRBJ2-7, with a possible D match to TRBD2 (6 bases). Between the trimmed V and J ends, which lost 5 bases and 3 bases, there was a span of 12 bases. The germline V gene encodes CDR1 SGHNT and CDR2 YYREEE (reference sequence). This CDR3 spans 13 amino acids. The CDR3 here is CASSDGGIYEQYF. The CDR3 DNA sequence: TGTGCCAGCAGTGACGGAGGGATCTACGAGCAGTACTTC.

This chain links TRBV15 with TRBJ2-2, with 8 bases identical to TRBD1. Per the germline V gene, CDR1 is LNHNV and CDR2 is YYDKDF (reference sequence). Trimming took 3 bases from V and 3 from J; bases not matched to a gene: 3. The length of the CDR3 is 15 residues. The CDR3 loop is CATSRGQADTGELFF. The DNA for the CDR3 is TGTGCCACCAGCAGGGGACAGGCGGACACCGGGGAGCTGTTTTTT.

Note on this clone: One junction end does not reproduce the germline sequence, and a read error may be involved. This specimen includes other DNA sequences encoding the same CDR3. The chain recombines TRBV2 with TRBJ1-1; 8 nucleotides align to TRBD1. The CDR3 loop spans 13 amino acids. Per germline, CDR1 SNHLY and CDR2 FYNNEI. CDR3 amino acids: CASSEDRGIVPFF. The DNA of the CDR3 is TGTGCTAGCAGTGAAGACAGGGGAATAGTCCCTTTCTTT.

The rearrangement uses TRBV10-3 and TRBJ2-1, with TRBD1 as a possible D gene (6 bases). Trimming removed 2 bases from V and 10 bases from J, with 12 bases in between. The CDR3 sequence is 13 residues long. Germline V gives CDR1 ENHRY, CDR2 SYGVKD. CDR3 DNA sequence: TGTGCCATCAGTGAGACCGGGACATGGGAGCAGTTCTTC. It encodes CAISETGTWEQFF.

This chain connects TRBV27 to TRBJ1-6; TRBD1 aligns across 8 bases. Looked up from germline, CDR1 is MNHEY and CDR2 is SMNVEV (reference sequence). This CDR3 has 16 residues. V was pared by 5 bases and J by 10 bases, with 13 bases of the junction left unmatched. The CDR3 DNA reads as TGTGCCAGCAGTCCCTCGACAGGGGAGGTCAACTCACCCCTCCACTTT. Translation gives CASSPSTGEVNSPLHF.

The rearrangement links TRBV27 to TRBJ2-3; 7 bases fit TRBD1. CDR1 is MNHEY, CDR2 SMNVEV, per germline (reference sequence). The V segment lost 6 bases and the J segment 5 bases; nucleotides outside the gene matches: 5. The CDR3 spans 13 residues. The chain's CDR3 is CASRLNRGDTQYF. In DNA, the CDR3 is TGTGCCAGCAGATTGAACAGGGGAGATACGCAGTATTTT.

The count of this clone is one. The chain links TRBV7-9 to TRBJ2-3; 8 nucleotides align to TRBD2. This CDR3 is 16 amino acids long. CDR1 SEHNR and CDR2 FQNEAQ come from the germline V gene (reference sequence). V trimming: 5 bases; J trimming: 2 bases; junction bases outside the gene matches: 9. This CDR3 is CASSPPGTRDTDTQYF. The CDR3 bases are TGTGCCAGCAGCCCCCCCGGGACTAGGGACACAGATACGCAGTATTTT.

This chain uses TRBV29-1 with TRBJ1-5; D not certain. CDR3 size: 12 residues. V was clipped by 3 bases and J by 4 bases, with 7 bases between them. Germline V gene lookup returns CDR1 SQVTM and CDR2 ANQGSEA. In nucleotides, the CDR3 is TGCAGCGTTGAGGTAGAGAATCAGCCCCAGCATTTT. This codes for CSVEVENQPQHF. The whole variable domain, remainder taken from reference TRBV29-1 and TRBJ1-5, is SAVISQKPSRDICQRGTSLTIQCQVDSQVTMMFWYRQQPGQSLTLIATANQGSEATYESGFVIDKFPISRPNLTFSTLTVSNMSPEDSSIYLCSVEVENQPQHFGDGTRLSIL.

Comments on this clone: Relative to the germline gene, one junction end is altered; a read error may explain this. V and J are TRBV7-7 and TRBJ2-5; 12 positions agree with TRBD2. The CDR3 runs 15 residues. CDR1 is SSHAT and CDR2 is FNYEAQ in the germline V gene (reference sequence). The CDR3 DNA is TGTGCTAGCAGCTTAGAGGGACTAGCGGGCGAGACCCAGTACTTC. This translates into CASSLEGLAGETQYF.

This clone is a singleton in its sample. The J gene is TRBJ2-7, the V gene TRBV6-1; 7 nucleotides line up with TRBD1. The junction had 7 bases not matched to a gene; V was cut back by 8 bases and J by 3 bases. The CDR3 covers 13 residues. CDR1 and CDR2 (germline): MNHNS, SASEGT. Written as DNA, the CDR3 is TGTGCCAGCCCTAAGGGGGACAGCTACGAGCAGTACTTC. Its translation is CASPKGDSYEQYF.

The chain couples TRBV6-1 to TRBJ1-1; 9 nucleotides agree with TRBD1. The V segment lost 9 bases and the J segment 8 bases; nucleotides outside the gene matches: 7. Germline loops: CDR1 MNHNS, CDR2 SASEGT. There are 12 residues in the CDR3. CDR3 nucleotide sequence: TGTGCCAGTCCGGGACAGGGCGGCGAAGCTTTCTTT. Its protein product is CASPGQGGEAFF.

This chain uses TRBV15 with TRBJ2-1; the D is unclear. The CDR3 spans 15 residues. V gave up 0 bases and J gave up 7 bases, with 13 bases separating them. CDR1 LNHNV and CDR2 YYDKDF come from the germline V gene (reference sequence). For the CDR3, the DNA is TGTGCCACCAGCAGAGATACGACTTATGTAAATGAGCAGTTCTTC. Translation gives CATSRDTTYVNEQFF.

The genes are TRBV5-1 and TRBJ2-6; 8 bases agree with TRBD1. Trimming removed 5 bases from V and 2 bases from J; junction bases left unmatched: 3. The CDR3 loop spans 15 amino acids. Per germline, CDR1 SGHRS and CDR2 YFSETQ. The CDR3 DNA reads TGCGCCAGCAGGGACAGGGAAGCTGGGGCCAACGTCCTGACTTTC. Translating gives CASRDREAGANVLTF.

This clone was picked up a small number of times. The chain carries TRBV7-3 and TRBJ2-1; TRBD2 agrees at 9 bases. Germline V gene data show CDR1 as SGHTA and CDR2 as FQGTGA. J lost 8 bases, V lost 2 bases, and 1 base had no gene match. The CDR3 is 13 residues long. The CDR3 spells CASSLEREDEQFF. The CDR3, as DNA: TGTGCCAGCAGCTTAGAGCGGGAGGATGAGCAGTTCTTC.

The chain uses TRBV7-9 and TRBJ2-1; 8 nucleotides match TRBD1. CDR3 length equals 16 residues. Germline-derived CDR1 and CDR2 are SEHNR and FQNEAQ (reference sequence). The ends lost 7 bases at V and 7 bases at J; junction bases unmatched: 15. This CDR3 reads CASIMGTGGFTNEQFF. CDR3 bases: TGTGCCAGCATCATGGGTACAGGGGGGTTCACGAATGAGCAGTTCTTC.

This chain connects TRBV30 to TRBJ2-3; TRBD1 aligns across 12 bases. Germline trimming cut 2 bases from V and 3 bases from J; bases unmatched to any gene: 6. Germline assignment: CDR1 GTSNPN and CDR2 SVGIG (reference sequence). This CDR3 spans 16 amino acids. The CDR3 here is CAWSRGTGGLTDTQYF. Written as DNA, the CDR3 is TGTGCCTGGAGTAGGGGGACAGGGGGCTTGACAGATACGCAGTATTTT.

Regarding this clone: Its ends do not fully match the called genes, so a read error is possible. In the same sample, other DNA sequences code for this CDR3. The chain employs TRBV7-7 and TRBJ2-5, with TRBD1 identical over 8 bases. Germline loops: CDR1 SSHAT, CDR2 FNYEAQ (reference sequence). The CDR3 is made up of 15 amino acids. The CDR3 bases are TGTGCTAGCAGCTTGAGGCAGGGGGCGGGAGAGACCCAGTACTTC. Translating it yields CASSLRQGAGETQYF.

The chain joins TRBV15 to TRBJ2-2, with a possible D match to TRBD2 (5 bases). The germline V gene has CDR1 LNHNV and CDR2 YYDKDF (reference sequence). This CDR3 comprises 14 residues. The V and J ends lost 4 bases and 5 bases respectively, with 11 bases between them. The chain's CDR3 is CATSIRGRTGELFF. CDR3 sequence (DNA): TGTGCCACCAGCATTAGAGGGCGAACCGGGGAGCTGTTTTTT.

The chain couples TRBV6-1 to TRBJ2-7; the D gene is possibly TRBD2 (5 bases). Germline V gives CDR1 MNHNS, CDR2 SASEGT. The CDR3 has 12 residues. Between the trimmed V and J ends, which lost 3 bases and 5 bases, there was a span of 8 bases. The CDR3 here is CASSDLAHEQYF. CDR3 DNA sequence: TGTGCCAGCAGTGATCTAGCCCACGAGCAGTACTTC.

The sample holds a few counts of this clone. The chain employs TRBV5-4 and TRBJ2-1, with D tentatively TRBD2 (6 bases). Between the trimmed V and J ends, which lost 4 bases and 7 bases, there was a span of 12 bases. The CDR3 runs to 13 residues. From germline, CDR1 is SGHNT and CDR2 YYREEE (reference sequence). CDR3 sequence (DNA): TGTGCCAGCAGCCTGAGGAGGGTTAATGAGCAGTTCTTC. Protein sequence: CASSLRRVNEQFF.

The V gene is TRBV30, the J gene TRBJ2-3; 8 nucleotides match TRBD1. The CDR3 loop spans 14 amino acids. From germline, CDR1 is GTSNPN and CDR2 SVGIG (reference sequence). V was clipped by 2 bases and J by 3 bases; unmatched bases: 4. The CDR3 DNA is TGTGCCTGGAGTCGAGGACAGGGAACAGATACGCAGTATTTT. It translates to CAWSRGQGTDTQYF.

CDR3 DNA: TGTGCCATCAGTGGTTCGGGGCGGGAGGGCCTGGGCACAGATACGCAGTATTTT. This sequence encodes CAISGSGREGLGTDTQYF. The rearrangement joins TRBV10-3 to TRBJ2-3, with TRBD2 matching over 9 bases. This CDR3 spans 18 amino acids. J was trimmed by 1 base and V by 4 bases; bases with no gene match: 12. CDR1 ENHRY and CDR2 SYGVKD come from the germline V gene.

The chain employs TRBV11-3 and TRBJ2-3, with D hard to call. The V and J ends lost 0 bases and 0 bases respectively, with 7 bases between them. The germline gives CDR1 SGHNT, CDR2 YENEEA. The CDR3 contains 15 residues. CDR3 coding DNA: TGTGCCAGCAGCTTAGAGTCAGGCAGCACAGATACGCAGTATTTT. Protein sequence: CASSLESGSTDTQYF.

V gene TRBV11-2 combines with J gene TRBJ2-5; D perhaps matches TRBD2 (6 bases). Trimming stripped 5 bases from V and 0 bases from J, with 13 bases between. The CDR3 runs to 15 residues. CDR1 is SGHAT and CDR2 is FQNNGV in the germline V gene. The CDR3 here is CASSHHSGDQETQYF. CDR3 DNA: TGTGCCAGCAGCCATCATAGCGGAGACCAAGAGACCCAGTACTTC. Supplemented by reference TRBV11-2 and TRBJ2-5, the full variable domain reads EAGVAQSPRYKIIEKRQSVAFWCNPISGHATLYWYQQILGQGPKLLIQFQNNGVVDDSQLPKDRFSAERLKGVDSTLKIQPAKLEDSAVYLCASSHHSGDQETQYFGPGTRLLVL.

The CDR3 DNA follows: TGTGCCATCAGTGAGTCGGAGGGCCCCTACTCTGGAAACACCATATATTTT. Its protein is CAISESEGPYSGNTIYF. This chain connects TRBV10-3 to TRBJ1-3; the D is unclear. The CDR3 is 17 residues long. The V gene's germline CDR1 is ENHRY and CDR2 SYGVKD. V was cut by 0 bases and J by 0 bases, with 12 bases left in between.

This clone was detected a few times. This CDR3 is CASSPGGAPPLEQYF. As DNA, the CDR3 is TGTGCCAGCAGCCCAGGAGGGGCCCCACCGTTGGAGCAGTACTTC. This chain connects TRBV9 to TRBJ2-7, with a weak D call TRBD2 (6 bases). Trimming removed 4 bases from V and 7 bases from J, with 21 bases in between. The CDR3 length is 15 residues. Per the germline V gene, CDR1 is SGDLS and CDR2 is YYNGEE.

J is TRBJ1-2 and V is TRBV25-1; 8 bases are a match to TRBD1. With V trimmed by 2 bases and J by 6 bases, 14 bases remained unmatched. CDR3 length equals 17 residues. CDR1 is MGHDK and CDR2 is SYGVNS in the germline V gene. CDR3 region: CASSEPSGTGDKNGYTF. DNA for the CDR3: TGTGCCAGCAGTGAACCCTCTGGGACAGGAGATAAAAATGGCTACACCTTC.

This clone has more than one count but fewer than ten. V and J are TRBV4-1 and TRBJ2-2; 12 nucleotides agree with TRBD2. The CDR3 contains 17 residues. CDR1 is MGHRA and CDR2 is YSYEKL in the germline V gene. V shed 1 base and J 5 bases; nucleotides not matched to a gene: 5. The DNA of the CDR3 is TGCGCCAGCAGCCAAGGACTAGCGGGGGCCATGACCGGGGAGCTGTTTTTT. Protein: CASSQGLAGAMTGELFF.